This TCR beta chain was sequenced for a study of regulatory T cells in long-lasting Graves disease. Time point specified: persistent/refractory GD, antithyroid drugs over 5 years with positive TRAb. Preparation of the TCR library used RNA extracted from PBMCs. This clonotype was picked up one time. The antigen is unknown. General study results and limits: Persistent disease preferred TRBV28, TRBJ1-2 and TRBJ2-5; new disease, TRBV20-1 and TRBJ2-1.

Arm-PCR of CDR3 regions with iRepertoire HTBI primers generated TCR beta libraries. TCRdb reprocessed the multiplex PCR reads via MiXCR and lists one record per CDR3 protein. The data show 500,000 to 800,000 distinct CDR3 sequences, with about 32% seen just once and around 42% held by the top ten. In germline, CDR1 is KGHSH, CDR2 LQKENI. This CDR3 is built from 13 residues. The V gene lost 3 bases and the J gene lost 7 bases, with 12 bases spanning the gap. The specimen comprised peripheral blood mononuclear cells (PBMCs), sampled when the disease was refractory, from a patient treated with antithyroid drugs. V gene TRBV18 combines with J gene TRBJ1-2; weak D call: TRBD1 (5 bases). This sequence originates from a female donor with Graves disease. The CDR3 loop is CASSPQGVGGYTF. The CDR3 nucleotides are TGTGCCAGCTCACCTCAGGGCGTCGGTGGCTACACCTTC.